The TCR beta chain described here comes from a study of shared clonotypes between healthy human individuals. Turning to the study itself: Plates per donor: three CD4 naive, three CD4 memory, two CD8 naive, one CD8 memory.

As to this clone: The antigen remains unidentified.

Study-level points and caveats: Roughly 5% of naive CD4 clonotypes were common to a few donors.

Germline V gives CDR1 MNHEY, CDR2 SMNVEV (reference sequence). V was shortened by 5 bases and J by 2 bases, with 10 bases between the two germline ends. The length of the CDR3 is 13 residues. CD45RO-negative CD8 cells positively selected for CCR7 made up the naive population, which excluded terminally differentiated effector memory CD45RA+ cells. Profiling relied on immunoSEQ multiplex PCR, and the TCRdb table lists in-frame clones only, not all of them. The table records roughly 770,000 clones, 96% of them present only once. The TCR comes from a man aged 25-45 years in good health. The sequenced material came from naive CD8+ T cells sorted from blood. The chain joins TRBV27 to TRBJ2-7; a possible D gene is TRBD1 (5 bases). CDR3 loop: CASSHGRAYEQYF. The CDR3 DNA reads TGTGCCAGCAGTCATGGCAGGGCCTACGAGCAGTACTTC.